The subject of this entry is one T cell receptor (beta chain). Under the authors' procedure: Amplifying reference gene primers gave estimates of nucleated cell counts. Sequenced by immunoSEQ multiplex PCR; TCRdb stores in-frame clones only, minus some. For V, J and clone size, that table is used; D and trimming come from the DNA. Altogether about 120,000 clones are present, 60% to 85% being singletons, with the ten largest covering under 3%. V gave up 7 bases and J gave up 5 bases, with 20 bases separating them. Germline V gene lookup returns CDR1 MNHNY and CDR2 SVGAGI (reference sequence). This CDR3 comprises 15 residues. The data stem from a study of blood T cell repertoires in COVID-19.

The V and J genes are TRBV6-6 and TRBJ1-1; D not resolved. The source material was peripheral blood. The sequence came from a man aged 70-80 years with acute or convalescent COVID-19. In nucleotides, the CDR3 is TGTGCCAGCATTTCTCAAGACGGGATGGGGACTGAAGCTTTCTTT. This translates into CASISQDGMGTEAFF.